A single sample is the source of the 8 T cell receptor beta chains below, sequenced in a study of blood T cell repertoires in COVID-19. Here immunoSEQ multiplex PCR was the method, and the copy in TCRdb shows in-frame clones only, minus some. The data contain approximately 220,000 clones, 80% of them seen just once; the ten biggest clones take up 6.5% to 8.5%. Sequenced: PBMCs or T cells enriched from blood (not recorded which). The receptors here all came from a woman aged 35 to 49 with acute COVID-19.

The chain recombines TRBV4-3 with TRBJ1-1, with D possibly matching TRBD1 (5 bases). Germline CDR1 is LGHNA and CDR2 is YSLEER. Between the trimmed V and J ends, which lost 4 bases and 4 bases, there was a span of 31 bases. The CDR3 sequence is 20 residues long. CDR3 residues: CASSLLLGIGGTGRGTEAFF. The CDR3 DNA sequence: TGCGCCAGCAGCCTGTTGCTCGGTATTGGCGGGACGGGACGCGGCACTGAAGCTTTCTTT.

V is TRBV18 and J is TRBJ1-1, with D perhaps TRBD1 (5 bases). V was trimmed by 2 bases and J by 0 bases, leaving 10 bases between them. The CDR3 has 15 residues. CDR1 and CDR2 (germline): KGHSH, LQKENI. CDR3 sequence (DNA): TGTGCCAGCTCACCAGAGACAGCCATGAACACTGAAGCTTTCTTT. This encodes CASSPETAMNTEAFF.

This chain uses TRBV3-1 (or the pseudogene TRBV3-2) with TRBJ1-3, with no clear D. CDR3 length equals 17 residues. The V gene's germline CDR1 is LGHDT and CDR2 YNNKEL (reference sequence). Trimming took 1 base from V and 2 from J, leaving 15 bases between them. CDR3 sequence: CASSQASFRTAGNTIYF. In nucleotides, the CDR3 is TGTGCCAGCAGCCAAGCTTCCTTTAGGACTGCTGGAAACACCATATATTTT.

The CDR3 DNA follows: TGTGCCAGCAGCTTATTGCCGGGAGAGACCCAGTACTTC. Translated: CASSLLPGETQYF. The chain carries TRBV7-3 and TRBJ2-5; D not certain. Trimming removed 2 bases from V and 4 bases from J, with 8 bases in between. The CDR3 runs 13 residues. CDR1 and CDR2 (germline): SGHTA, FQGTGA.

The J gene is TRBJ2-1, the V gene TRBV28, with 9 bases aligning to TRBD1. There are 16 residues in the CDR3. The germline gives CDR1 MDHEN, CDR2 SYDVKM. V lost 3 bases and J lost 7; bases outside the gene matches: 10. CDR3 sequence reads: CASSFLLSGQGNEQFF. For the CDR3, the DNA is TGTGCCAGCAGTTTCCTACTAAGCGGACAGGGGAATGAGCAGTTCTTC.

The chain is built from TRBV14 and TRBJ2-5; 7 bases agree with TRBD2. Germline CDR1 and CDR2: SGHDN and FVKESK. V trimming: 3 bases; J trimming: 4 bases; junction bases outside the gene matches: 11. The CDR3 runs to 16 residues. The CDR3 here is CASSQSAGLHRETQYF. The DNA of the CDR3 is TGTGCCAGCAGCCAGTCAGCGGGACTACACCGAGAGACCCAGTACTTC.

The chain employs TRBV5-1 and TRBJ2-5; D is uncertain. The CDR3 is 15 amino acids. Germline CDR1 reads SGHRS; CDR2 reads YFSETQ. V dropped 2 bases and J dropped 2 bases, with 13 bases sitting between them. CDR3 nucleotide sequence: TGCGCCAGCAGCTTTAACTTACTCTCTCAAGAGACCCAGTACTTC. Its translation: CASSFNLLSQETQYF.

This clone was observed a few times. V gene TRBV30 combines with J gene TRBJ1-2; D is unclear. The CDR3 is 11 amino acids. V was clipped by 3 bases and J by 7 bases, with 9 bases between them. CDR1 GTSNPN and CDR2 SVGIG come from the germline V gene (reference sequence). CDR3 amino acids: CAWRRSLGYTF. Here the CDR3 DNA reads TGTGCCTGGAGGCGGTCCCTTGGCTACACCTTC. Full variable domain (missing parts from reference TRBV30 and TRBJ1-2): SQTIHQWPATLVQPVGSPLSLECTVEGTSNPNLYWYRQAAGRGLQLLFYSVGIGQISSEVPQNLSASRPQDRQFILSSKKLLLSDSGFYLCAWRRSLGYTFGSGTRLTVV.